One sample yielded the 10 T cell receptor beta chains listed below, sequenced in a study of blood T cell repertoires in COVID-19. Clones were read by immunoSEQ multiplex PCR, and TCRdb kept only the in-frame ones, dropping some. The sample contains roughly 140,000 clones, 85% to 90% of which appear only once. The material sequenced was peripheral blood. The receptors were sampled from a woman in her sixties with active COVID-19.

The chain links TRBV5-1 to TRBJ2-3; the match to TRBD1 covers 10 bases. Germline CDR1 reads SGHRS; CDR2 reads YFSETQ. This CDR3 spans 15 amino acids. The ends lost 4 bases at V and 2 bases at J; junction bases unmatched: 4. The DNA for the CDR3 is TGCGCCAGCAGCGCCGGGACAGGGGTCACAGATACGCAGTATTTT. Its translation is CASSAGTGVTDTQYF.

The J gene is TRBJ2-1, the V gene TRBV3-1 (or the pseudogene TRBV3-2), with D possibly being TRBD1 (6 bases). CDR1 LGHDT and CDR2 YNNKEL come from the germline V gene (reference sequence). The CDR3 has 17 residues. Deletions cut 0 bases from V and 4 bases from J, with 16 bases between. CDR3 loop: CASSQDRLRGGYNEQFF. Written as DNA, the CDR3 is TGTGCCAGCAGCCAAGATCGATTACGAGGGGGATACAATGAGCAGTTCTTC.

The CDR3 reads CASSSGHGYGYTF. The CDR3 DNA is TGTGCCAGCAGCTCCGGACACGGATATGGCTACACCTTC. The chain links TRBV7-2 to TRBJ1-2; TRBD1 might be the D (5 bases). This CDR3 has 13 residues. In germline, CDR1 is SGHTA, CDR2 FQGNSA. V dropped 4 bases and J dropped 5 bases, with 11 bases sitting between them.

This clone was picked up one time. Here the CDR3 reads CSVQGDQETQYF. CDR3 DNA sequence: TGCAGCGTTCAGGGTGACCAAGAGACCCAGTACTTC. This sequence joins TRBV29-1 and TRBJ2-5; TRBD1 is a possible D gene (5 bases). CDR3 length equals 12 residues. V lost 5 bases and J lost 0, with 7 bases in between. The germline V gene encodes CDR1 SQVTM and CDR2 ANQGSEA.

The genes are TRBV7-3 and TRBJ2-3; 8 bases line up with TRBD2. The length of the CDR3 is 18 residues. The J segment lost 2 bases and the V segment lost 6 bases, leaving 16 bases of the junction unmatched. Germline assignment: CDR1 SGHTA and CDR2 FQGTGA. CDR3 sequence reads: CASSILPWRGVYTDTQYF. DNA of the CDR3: TGTGCCAGCAGTATTCTCCCCTGGCGGGGGGTATACACAGATACGCAGTATTTT.

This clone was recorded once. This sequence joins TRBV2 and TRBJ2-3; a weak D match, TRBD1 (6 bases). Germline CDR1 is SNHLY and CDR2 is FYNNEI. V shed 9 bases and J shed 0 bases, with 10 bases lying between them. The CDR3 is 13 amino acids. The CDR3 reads CARTGPSTDTQYF. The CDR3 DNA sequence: TGTGCCAGGACAGGTCCTAGCACAGATACGCAGTATTTT.

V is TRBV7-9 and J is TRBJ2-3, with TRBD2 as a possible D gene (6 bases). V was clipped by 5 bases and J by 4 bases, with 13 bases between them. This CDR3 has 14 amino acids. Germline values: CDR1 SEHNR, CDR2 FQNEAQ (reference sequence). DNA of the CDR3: TGTGCCAGCAGCCTAACGGGAGACCCAGATACGCAGTATTTT. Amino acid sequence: CASSLTGDPDTQYF.

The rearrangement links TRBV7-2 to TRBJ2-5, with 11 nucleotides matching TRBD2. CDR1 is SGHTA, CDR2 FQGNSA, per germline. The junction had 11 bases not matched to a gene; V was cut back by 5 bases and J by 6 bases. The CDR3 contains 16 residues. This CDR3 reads CASSPGGTSGGQTQYF. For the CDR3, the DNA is TGTGCCAGCAGCCCAGGTGGGACTAGCGGCGGACAGACCCAGTACTTC.

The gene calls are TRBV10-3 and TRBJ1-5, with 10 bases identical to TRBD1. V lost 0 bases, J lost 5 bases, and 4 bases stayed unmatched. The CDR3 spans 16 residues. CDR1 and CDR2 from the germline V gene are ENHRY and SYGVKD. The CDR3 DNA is TGTGCCATCAGTGAGTCGCTTGGGACAGGGGATCAGCCCCAGCATTTT. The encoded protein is CAISESLGTGDQPQHF.

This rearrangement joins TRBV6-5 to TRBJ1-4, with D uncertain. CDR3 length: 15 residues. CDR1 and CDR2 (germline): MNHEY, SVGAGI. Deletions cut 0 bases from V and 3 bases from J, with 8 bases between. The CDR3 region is CASSYSGPANEKLFF. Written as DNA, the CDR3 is TGTGCCAGCAGTTACTCGGGCCCGGCTAATGAAAAACTGTTTTTT.